The rows below give T cell receptor beta chains drawn from one sample of a study of blood T cell repertoires in COVID-19. The repertoire was sequenced with immunoSEQ multiplex PCR; TCRdb's copy has only in-frame clones and lacks some. The table shows a few hundred thousand clones, with around nine tenths occurring only once. Sequences were obtained from peripheral blood. Source of these receptors: a woman in her thirties or forties who had recovered from COVID-19. Both conserved end residues are part of each CDR3. A D gene is named only where the DNA matches it firmly. Not all rows give a size; the values are once, few, many and, for expanded clones, a class.

V gene: TRBV9; clone size: -; J gene: TRBJ1-1; D gene: -; CDR3 protein: CASSVGGELGNTEAFF; CDR3 DNA: TGTGCCAGCAGCGTAGGTGGGGAGTTGGGGAACACTGAAGCTTTCTTT
V gene: TRBV19; clone size: -; J gene: TRBJ1-1; D gene: -; CDR3 protein: CASSISWGGTTYTEAFF; CDR3 DNA: TGTGCCAGTAGTATAAGCTGGGGGGGAACCACTTACACTGAAGCTTTCTTT
V gene: TRBV14; clone size: -; J gene: TRBJ1-6; D gene: -; CDR3 protein: CASSPVRGGALHF; CDR3 DNA: TGTGCCAGCAGCCCCGTTCGGGGTGGGGCCCTCCACTTT
V gene: TRBV3-1/TRBV3-2; clone size: -; J gene: TRBJ1-6; D gene: -; CDR3 protein: CASSQAQQGWSPLHF; CDR3 DNA: TGTGCCAGCAGCCAAGCCCAACAGGGTTGGTCACCCCTCCACTTT
V gene: TRBV9; clone size: -; J gene: TRBJ1-3; D gene: -; CDR3 protein: CASSPRTGNTIYF; CDR3 DNA: TGTGCCAGCAGCCCCAGGACTGGAAACACCATATATTTT
V gene: TRBV11-2; clone size: -; J gene: TRBJ1-2; D gene: -; CDR3 protein: CASSLDYSRGAGYSNYGYTF; CDR3 DNA: TGTGCCAGCAGCTTAGATTATTCTCGGGGGGCCGGATACTCTAACTATGGCTACACCTTC
V gene: TRBV19; clone size: -; J gene: TRBJ2-1; D gene: TRBD2; CDR3 protein: CASSMPSGTLNEQFF; CDR3 DNA: TGTGCCAGTAGTATGCCTAGCGGGACCCTCAATGAGCAGTTCTTC
V gene: TRBV30; clone size: -; J gene: TRBJ1-1; D gene: TRBD1; CDR3 protein: CAWNRQGANTEAFF; CDR3 DNA: TGTGCCTGGAACAGACAGGGGGCGAACACTGAAGCTTTCTTT
V gene: TRBV7-2; clone size: -; J gene: TRBJ1-1; D gene: -; CDR3 protein: CASTPTRRTDWTEAFF; CDR3 DNA: TGTGCCAGCACCCCGACACGTCGGACTGATTGGACTGAAGCTTTCTTT
V gene: TRBV10-3; clone size: -; J gene: TRBJ1-1; D gene: -; CDR3 protein: CAISRGMGGTEAFF; CDR3 DNA: TGTGCCATCAGTCGGGGCATGGGGGGCACTGAAGCTTTCTTT
V gene: TRBV4-3; clone size: -; J gene: TRBJ2-3; D gene: TRBD2; CDR3 protein: CASSQVGLAGHTDTQYF; CDR3 DNA: TGCGCCAGCAGCCAAGTTGGGCTAGCGGGCCACACAGATACGCAGTATTTT
V gene: TRBV7-9; clone size: -; J gene: TRBJ1-1; D gene: -; CDR3 protein: CASSPTAGRGITEAFF; CDR3 DNA: TGTGCCAGCAGCCCGACCGCGGGGAGAGGGATCACTGAAGCTTTCTTT
V gene: TRBV14; clone size: -; J gene: TRBJ2-1; D gene: -; CDR3 protein: CASSHRRRPNEQFF; CDR3 DNA: TGTGCCAGCAGCCACCGCCGGCGGCCCAATGAGCAGTTCTTC
V gene: TRBV11-2; clone size: -; J gene: TRBJ1-4; D gene: -; CDR3 protein: CASSSPRGTEKLFF; CDR3 DNA: TGTGCCAGCAGCTCCCCCCGGGGTACTGAAAAACTGTTTTTT
V gene: TRBV24-1; clone size: -; J gene: TRBJ2-2; D gene: TRBD1; CDR3 protein: CATSDLWVGDRRYLNTGELFF; CDR3 DNA: TGTGCCACCAGTGATTTGTGGGTCGGGGACAGACGATACTTGAACACCGGGGAGCTGTTTTTT
V gene: TRBV6-1; clone size: -; J gene: TRBJ1-2; D gene: -; CDR3 protein: CASSERGGNYGYTF; CDR3 DNA: TGTGCCAGCAGTGAGAGGGGAGGAAACTATGGCTACACCTTC
V gene: TRBV4-1; clone size: -; J gene: TRBJ2-1; D gene: TRBD2; CDR3 protein: CASSQDAAGSGANEQFF; CDR3 DNA: TGCGCCAGCAGCCAAGACGCGGCCGGTAGCGGGGCGAATGAGCAGTTCTTC
V gene: TRBV7-9; clone size: -; J gene: TRBJ2-3; D gene: TRBD2; CDR3 protein: CASSPLPSGMPDTQYF; CDR3 DNA: TGTGCCAGCAGCCCCTTGCCTAGCGGGATGCCAGATACGCAGTATTTT
V gene: TRBV18; clone size: -; J gene: TRBJ2-3; D gene: TRBD2; CDR3 protein: CASSPPLAGGTDTQYF; CDR3 DNA: TGTGCCAGCTCACCCCCCCTAGCGGGAGGCACAGATACGCAGTATTTT
V gene: TRBV7-8; clone size: -; J gene: TRBJ1-1; D gene: -; CDR3 protein: CASSPSGARGNTEAFF; CDR3 DNA: TGTGCCAGCAGCCCGTCGGGTGCGCGAGGTAACACTGAAGCTTTCTTT
V gene: TRBV15; clone size: -; J gene: TRBJ2-5; D gene: TRBD1; CDR3 protein: CATSRTGTGEETQYF; CDR3 DNA: TGTGCCACCAGCAGGACAGGGACAGGGGAAGAGACCCAGTACTTC
V gene: TRBV7-2; clone size: few; J gene: TRBJ1-6; D gene: TRBD1; CDR3 protein: CASSARQGVPNSPLHF; CDR3 DNA: TGTGCCAGCAGCGCCCGACAGGGAGTGCCTAATTCACCCCTCCACTTT
V gene: TRBV10-3; clone size: -; J gene: TRBJ2-1; D gene: TRBD2; CDR3 protein: CAIGAGGGYNEQFF; CDR3 DNA: TGTGCCATCGGAGCGGGAGGAGGGTACAATGAGCAGTTCTTC
V gene: TRBV2; clone size: -; J gene: TRBJ2-5; D gene: -; CDR3 protein: CASSQTGRQETQYF; CDR3 DNA: TGTGCCAGCAGTCAGACAGGACGACAAGAGACCCAGTACTTC
V gene: TRBV6-2/TRBV6-3; clone size: -; J gene: TRBJ1-2; D gene: TRBD1; CDR3 protein: CASSYGTASNYGYTF; CDR3 DNA: TGTGCCAGCAGTTACGGGACAGCTTCTAACTATGGCTACACCTTC
V gene: TRBV19; clone size: -; J gene: TRBJ2-7; D gene: -; CDR3 protein: CAISRDLTYEQYF; CDR3 DNA: TGTGCCATCTCCCGGGACTTAACCTACGAGCAGTACTTC
V gene: TRBV4-3; clone size: many; J gene: TRBJ1-4; D gene: -; CDR3 protein: CASSQEGSATNEKLFF; CDR3 DNA: TGCGCCAGCAGCCAAGAGGGGAGCGCAACTAATGAAAAACTGTTTTTT
V gene: TRBV6-2/TRBV6-3; clone size: once; J gene: TRBJ2-7; D gene: TRBD1; CDR3 protein: CASSYGTVVDEQYF; CDR3 DNA: TGTGCCAGCAGTTACGGGACAGTTGTCGACGAGCAGTACTTC
V gene: TRBV6-2/TRBV6-3; clone size: -; J gene: TRBJ2-5; D gene: TRBD2; CDR3 protein: CASSYGLAGGETQYF; CDR3 DNA: TGTGCCAGCAGTTACGGGCTAGCGGGAGGAGAGACCCAGTACTTC
V gene: TRBV19; clone size: -; J gene: TRBJ2-1; D gene: TRBD2; CDR3 protein: CASSIPPSGAYNEQFF; CDR3 DNA: TGTGCCAGTAGTATCCCCCCTAGCGGGGCTTACAATGAGCAGTTCTTC
V gene: TRBV30; clone size: -; J gene: TRBJ1-2; D gene: TRBD1; CDR3 protein: CAWRLRDRGHYGYTF; CDR3 DNA: TGTGCCTGGAGGTTAAGGGACAGGGGGCACTATGGCTACACCTTC
V gene: TRBV7-3; clone size: -; J gene: TRBJ2-1; D gene: TRBD2; CDR3 protein: CASSPGLAGARSEQFF; CDR3 DNA: TGTGCCAGCAGCCCGGGACTAGCGGGAGCGAGAAGTGAGCAGTTCTTC
V gene: TRBV6-2/TRBV6-3; clone size: -; J gene: TRBJ1-2; D gene: TRBD1; CDR3 protein: CASSTNPPGQYRPDF; CDR3 DNA: TGTGCCAGCAGTACCAACCCCCCGGGACAGTACAGGCCTGACTTC
V gene: TRBV14; clone size: few; J gene: TRBJ2-3; D gene: TRBD2; CDR3 protein: CASSQGTGGWDTQYF; CDR3 DNA: TGTGCCAGCAGCCAAGGAACGGGAGGCTGGGATACGCAGTATTTT
V gene: TRBV29-1; clone size: -; J gene: TRBJ2-5; D gene: TRBD2; CDR3 protein: CSVVGSGGETQYF; CDR3 DNA: TGCAGCGTTGTGGGTAGCGGGGGGGAGACCCAGTACTTC
V gene: TRBV7-3; clone size: -; J gene: TRBJ2-5; D gene: -; CDR3 protein: CASSRLGGQETQYF; CDR3 DNA: TGTGCCAGCAGCCGATTGGGGGGCCAAGAGACCCAGTACTTC
V gene: TRBV6-5; clone size: -; J gene: TRBJ1-3; D gene: TRBD1; CDR3 protein: CASSYSRGLGGNTIYF; CDR3 DNA: TGTGCCAGCAGTTACTCTAGGGGGCTGGGGGGAAACACCATATATTTT
V gene: TRBV29-1; clone size: -; J gene: TRBJ1-1; D gene: -; CDR3 protein: CSVGSGDTEAFF; CDR3 DNA: TGCAGCGTAGGGAGCGGGGACACTGAAGCTTTCTTT
V gene: TRBV7-9; clone size: -; J gene: TRBJ1-5; D gene: -; CDR3 protein: CASSWGPEPQHF; CDR3 DNA: TGTGCCAGCAGTTGGGGCCCGGAGCCCCAGCATTTT
V gene: TRBV2; clone size: -; J gene: TRBJ1-2; D gene: -; CDR3 protein: CASSPLPRADGYTF; CDR3 DNA: TGTGCCAGCAGTCCTCTCCCCAGGGCGGATGGCTACACCTTC
V gene: TRBV5-1; clone size: -; J gene: TRBJ2-7; D gene: TRBD2; CDR3 protein: CASSSAGGFSYEQYF; CDR3 DNA: TGCGCCAGCAGCTCCGCGGGGGGATTCTCCTACGAGCAGTACTTC
V gene: TRBV30; clone size: -; J gene: TRBJ1-5; D gene: -; CDR3 protein: CAGGGASNQPQHF; CDR3 DNA: TGTGCCGGGGGAGGGGCTAGCAATCAGCCCCAGCATTTT
V gene: TRBV5-4; clone size: once; J gene: TRBJ1-1; D gene: -; CDR3 protein: CASSSPQGLNTEAFF; CDR3 DNA: TGTGCCAGCAGCTCGCCACAGGGACTGAACACTGAAGCTTTCTTT
V gene: TRBV5-4; clone size: -; J gene: TRBJ2-1; D gene: -; CDR3 protein: CASSSDILSYNEQFF; CDR3 DNA: TGTGCCAGCAGCTCGGACATCCTCTCCTACAATGAGCAGTTCTTC
V gene: TRBV18; clone size: -; J gene: TRBJ1-3; D gene: -; CDR3 protein: CASSPPGDRNTIYF; CDR3 DNA: TGTGCCAGCTCACCGCCAGGGGACCGAAACACCATATATTTT
V gene: TRBV7-3; clone size: once; J gene: TRBJ2-2; D gene: TRBD2; CDR3 protein: CASSPRGGGELFF; CDR3 DNA: TGTGCCAGCAGCCCCCGCGGGGGCGGGGAGCTGTTTTTT
V gene: TRBV28; clone size: -; J gene: TRBJ1-1; D gene: -; CDR3 protein: CASSAPTSNTEAFF; CDR3 DNA: TGTGCCAGCAGTGCTCCGACAAGTAACACTGAAGCTTTCTTT
V gene: TRBV9; clone size: -; J gene: TRBJ2-1; D gene: -; CDR3 protein: CASSASYNEQFF; CDR3 DNA: TGTGCCAGCAGCGCTTCCTACAATGAGCAGTTCTTC